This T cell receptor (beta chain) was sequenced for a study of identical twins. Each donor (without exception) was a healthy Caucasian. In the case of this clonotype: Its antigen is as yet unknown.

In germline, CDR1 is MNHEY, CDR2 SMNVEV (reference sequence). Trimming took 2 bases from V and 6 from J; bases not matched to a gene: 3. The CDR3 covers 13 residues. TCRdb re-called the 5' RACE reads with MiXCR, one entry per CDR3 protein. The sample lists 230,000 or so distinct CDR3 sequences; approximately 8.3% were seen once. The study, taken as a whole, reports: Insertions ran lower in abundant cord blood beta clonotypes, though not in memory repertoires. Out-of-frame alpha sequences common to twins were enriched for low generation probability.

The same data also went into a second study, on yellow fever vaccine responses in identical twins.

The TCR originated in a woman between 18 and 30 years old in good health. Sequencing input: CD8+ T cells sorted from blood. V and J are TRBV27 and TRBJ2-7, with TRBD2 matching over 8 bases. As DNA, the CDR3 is TGTGCCAGCAGTTTAGGGACTAGAAGCGAGCAGTACTTC. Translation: CASSLGTRSEQYF.